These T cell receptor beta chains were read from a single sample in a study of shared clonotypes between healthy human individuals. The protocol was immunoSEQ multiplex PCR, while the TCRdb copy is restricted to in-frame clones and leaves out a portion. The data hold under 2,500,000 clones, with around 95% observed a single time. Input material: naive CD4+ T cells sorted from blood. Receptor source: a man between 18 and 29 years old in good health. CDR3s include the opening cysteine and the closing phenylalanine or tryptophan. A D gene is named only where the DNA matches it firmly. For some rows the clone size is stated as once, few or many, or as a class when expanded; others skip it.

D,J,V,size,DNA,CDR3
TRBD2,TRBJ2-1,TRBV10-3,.,TGTGCCATCAGTGACCCCGGGACTAGCATGAACAATGAGCAGTTCTTC,CAISDPGTSMNNEQFF
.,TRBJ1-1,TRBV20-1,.,TGCAGTGCTACTCGAACTGAAGCTTTCTTT,CSATRTEAFF
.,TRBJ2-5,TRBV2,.,TGTGCCAGCAGTCCTGAGATGCGGTACCAAGAGACCCAGTACTTC,CASSPEMRYQETQYF
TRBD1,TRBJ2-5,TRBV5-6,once,TGTGCCAGCAGGAGGACAGGGGGGCCGGAGACCCAGTACTTC,CASRRTGGPETQYF
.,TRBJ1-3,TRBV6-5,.,TGTGCCAGCAGTGATCGTGGGGGAGGAAACACCATATATTTT,CASSDRGGGNTIYF
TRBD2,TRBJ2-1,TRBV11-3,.,TGTGCCAGCAGCTTAGGGACTAGTTACAATGAGCAGTTCTTC,CASSLGTSYNEQFF
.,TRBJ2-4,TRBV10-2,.,TGCGCCAGCAGTGAGTCCCTTGGGGGAGTCAAAAACATTCAGTACTTC,CASSESLGGVKNIQYF
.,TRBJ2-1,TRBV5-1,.,TGCGCCAGCAGCTTGGGCACTTCCTACAATGAGCAGTTCTTC,CASSLGTSYNEQFF
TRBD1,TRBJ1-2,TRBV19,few,TGTGCCAGTAGTGCCCGGGACAGGGCCCTCTATGGCTACACCTTC,CASSARDRALYGYTF
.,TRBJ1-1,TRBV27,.,TGTGCCAGCAGTCCAGGGTATCCAGGGAACACTGAAGCTTTCTTT,CASSPGYPGNTEAFF
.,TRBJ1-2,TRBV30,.,TGTGCCTGGAGTGAGGAGATTGGCTACACCTTC,CAWSEEIGYTF
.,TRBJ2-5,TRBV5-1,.,TGCGCCAGCAGCTTTGGCGGGTACGGAGAGACCCAGTACTTC,CASSFGGYGETQYF
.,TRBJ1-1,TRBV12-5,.,TGTGCTAGTGGCCGGAACACTGAAGCTTTCTTT,CASGRNTEAFF
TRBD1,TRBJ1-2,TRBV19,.,TGTGCCAGTAGTATAGCAGGGGGCTTCTATGGCTACACCTTC,CASSIAGGFYGYTF
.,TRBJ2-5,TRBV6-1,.,TGTGCCAGCAGTGAAGGGTGGGGAGTTCGAGAGACCCAGTACTTC,CASSEGWGVRETQYF
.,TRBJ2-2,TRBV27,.,TGTGCCAGCAGTTTAGTGGCAGGGCTAGCTCCGAACACCGGGGAGCTGTTTTTT,CASSLVAGLAPNTGELFF
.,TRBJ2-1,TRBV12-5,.,TGTGCTAGTGGGTTACTAGCCCCCGAGCAGTTCTTC,CASGLLAPEQFF
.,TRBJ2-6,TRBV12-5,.,TGTGCTAGTGGGGTGCAGGACAGTTTCTCATTTAGGGCCAACGTCCTGACTTTC,CASGVQDSFSFRANVLTF
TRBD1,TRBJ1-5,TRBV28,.,TGTGCCAGCAGTCCCCGGGACAGGGGGAATCAGCCCCAGCATTTT,CASSPRDRGNQPQHF
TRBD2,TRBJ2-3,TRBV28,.,TGTGCCAGCAGAGCGGGGGGACGAGATACGCAGTATTTT,CASRAGGRDTQYF
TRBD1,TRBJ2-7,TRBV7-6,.,TGTGCCAGCAGCCCCGATAAGGGGGCAGCCTACGAGCAGTACTTC,CASSPDKGAAYEQYF
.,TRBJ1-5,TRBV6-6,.,TGTGCCAGCAGTTACGCGAGCAGGGGAGGCAATCAGCCCCAGCATTTT,CASSYASRGGNQPQHF
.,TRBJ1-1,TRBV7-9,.,TGTGCCAGCAGCTTAGCGTCTTCTGAAGCTTTCTTT,CASSLASSEAFF
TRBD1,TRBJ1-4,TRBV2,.,TGTGCCAGCAGTGGCCAGGGGGCGGAGGAAAAACTGTTTTTT,CASSGQGAEEKLFF
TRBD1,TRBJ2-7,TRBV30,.,TGTGCCTGGAGGGGATGGAGAGACAGGGGGCGGAACGAGCAGTACTTC,CAWRGWRDRGRNEQYF
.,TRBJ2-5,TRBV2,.,TGTGCCAGCATCGGCTTGGGACAAGAGACCCAGTACTTC,CASIGLGQETQYF
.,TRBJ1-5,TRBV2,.,TGTGCCAGCAGTGAAGAAGTAGATCAGCCCCAGCATTTT,CASSEEVDQPQHF
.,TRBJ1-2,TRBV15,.,TGTGCCACCAGCAGGGACAGCCAGGGGTCCTATGGCTACACCTTC,CATSRDSQGSYGYTF
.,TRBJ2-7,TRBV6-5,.,TGTGCCAGCAGTTACTCGAGATCGGGGCCTTACGAGCAGTACTTC,CASSYSRSGPYEQYF
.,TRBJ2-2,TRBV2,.,TGTGCCAGCAGTGGGCGCGGCAACACCGGGGAGCTGTTTTTT,CASSGRGNTGELFF
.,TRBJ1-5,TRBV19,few,TGTGCCAGTAGTATAGATCAGATCTATAGCAATCAGCCCCAGCATTTT,CASSIDQIYSNQPQHF
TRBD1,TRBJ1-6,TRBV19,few,TGTGCCAGTAGGGGGGACAGGGCAGACCTCCACTTT,CASRGDRADLHF
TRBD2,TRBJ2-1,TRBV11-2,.,TGTGCCAGCAGCCCAGACCTGGGACTAGCGGGACTCAATGAGCAGTTCTTC,CASSPDLGLAGLNEQFF
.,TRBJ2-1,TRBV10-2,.,TGCGCCAGCAGTCAGGGCTCCTACAATGAGCAGTTCTTC,CASSQGSYNEQFF
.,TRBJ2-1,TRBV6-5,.,TGTGCCAGCAGTTACCGGTCCTTCTCCTACAATGAGCAGTTCTTC,CASSYRSFSYNEQFF
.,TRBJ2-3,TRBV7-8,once,TGTGCCAGCAGCTTAGCTGGAAGCTTCCGCACAGATACGCAGTATTTT,CASSLAGSFRTDTQYF
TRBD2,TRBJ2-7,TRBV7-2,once,TGTGCCAGCAGCCCACGAGGGCTCCCGGGTAGCGGGGGTTCCTACGAGCAGTACTTC,CASSPRGLPGSGGSYEQYF
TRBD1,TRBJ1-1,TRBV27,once,TGTGCCAGCAGTTTAAGGACCGGGACAGGGAGGACTGCAGCTTTCTTT,CASSLRTGTGRTAAFF
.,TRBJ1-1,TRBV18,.,TGTGCCAGCTCACCAACGGGCATGAACACTGAAGCTTTCTTT,CASSPTGMNTEAFF
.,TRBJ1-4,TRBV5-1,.,TGCGCCAGCAGCGGCGAAGGGTACGAAAAACTGTTTTTT,CASSGEGYEKLFF
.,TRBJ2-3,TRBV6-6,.,TGTGCCAGCAGCCGCTCAGCTGGGACAGATACGCAGTATTTT,CASSRSAGTDTQYF
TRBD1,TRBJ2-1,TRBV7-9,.,TGTGCCAGCAGCTGGGGCACAGGGGGCCTGTACAATGAGCAGTTCTTC,CASSWGTGGLYNEQFF
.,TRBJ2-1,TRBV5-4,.,TGTGCCAGCAGCAAACAGGGACCCGTCTCCTACAATGAGCAGTTCTTC,CASSKQGPVSYNEQFF
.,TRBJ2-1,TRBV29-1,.,TGCAGCGTGACCCTCCCGGAGGAGCAGTTCTTC,CSVTLPEEQFF
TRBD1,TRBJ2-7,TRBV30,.,TGTGCCTGGAGTGTAAACAGGGGGCCTTACGAGCAGTACTTC,CAWSVNRGPYEQYF
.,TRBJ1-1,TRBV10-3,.,TGTGCCATCAGTGAGTCGAGAGGGGGTGACACTGAAGCTTTCTTT,CAISESRGGDTEAFF
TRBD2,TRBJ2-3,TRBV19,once,TGTGCCAGTAGCCTACTAGCGGGAGGGCTGGGGAACACAGATACGCAGTATTTT,CASSLLAGGLGNTDTQYF
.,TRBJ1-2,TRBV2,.,TGTGCCAGCAGTGGGCGCAGGGACTATGGCTACACCTTC,CASSGRRDYGYTF
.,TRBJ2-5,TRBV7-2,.,TGTGCCAGCAGCTTAGACGTTGAGACCCAGTACTTC,CASSLDVETQYF